This TCR beta chain was sequenced during a study of blood T cell repertoires in COVID-19. Study as a whole: The study drew acute and convalescent COVID-19 samples from the United States, Italy and Spain.

V shed 5 bases, J shed 8 bases, and the junction held 8 bases outside the gene matches. Germline loops: CDR1 LNHDA, CDR2 SQIVND (reference sequence). The CDR3 runs 14 residues. The data were produced by immunoSEQ multiplex PCR, yet TCRdb's version contains in-frame clones alone and is incomplete. The data show a few hundred thousand clones, 75% to 90% seen once. This chain links TRBV19 with TRBJ2-1; 8 bases are shared with TRBD1. The clonotype was recovered from a woman aged 18-29 years in a cohort exposed to, infected with or recovered from COVID-19 (not recorded which). The specimen was PBMCs or T cells enriched from blood (not recorded which). CDR3 in amino acids: CASSQQGVGDEQFF. The CDR3 DNA is TGTGCCAGTAGTCAACAGGGGGTCGGCGATGAGCAGTTCTTC.